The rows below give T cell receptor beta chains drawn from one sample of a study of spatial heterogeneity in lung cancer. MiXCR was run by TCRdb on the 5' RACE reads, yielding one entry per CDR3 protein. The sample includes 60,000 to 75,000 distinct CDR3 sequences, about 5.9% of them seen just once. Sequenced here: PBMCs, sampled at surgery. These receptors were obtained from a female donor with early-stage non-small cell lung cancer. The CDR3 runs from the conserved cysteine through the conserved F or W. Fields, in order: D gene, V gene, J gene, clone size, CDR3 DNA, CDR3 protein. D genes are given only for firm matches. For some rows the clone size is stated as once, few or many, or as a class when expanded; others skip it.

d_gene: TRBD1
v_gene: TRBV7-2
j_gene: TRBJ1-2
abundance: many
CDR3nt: TGTGCCAGCAGCCCGACAGGGTATGGCTACACCTTC
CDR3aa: CASSPTGYGYTF

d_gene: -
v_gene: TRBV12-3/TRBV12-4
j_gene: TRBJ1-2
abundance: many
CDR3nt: TGTGCCAGCAGTAAAGCAGGGAACGGCTATGGCTACACCTTC
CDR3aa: CASSKAGNGYGYTF

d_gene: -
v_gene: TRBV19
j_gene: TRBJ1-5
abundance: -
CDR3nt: TGTGCCAGTAGTCCATCTCAGCGGGGAAATCAGCCCCAGCATTTT
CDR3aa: CASSPSQRGNQPQHF

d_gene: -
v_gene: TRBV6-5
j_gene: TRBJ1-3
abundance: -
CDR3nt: TGTGCCAGCAGTTCCGACCCCGCAGGAAACACCATATATTTT
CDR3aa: CASSSDPAGNTIYF

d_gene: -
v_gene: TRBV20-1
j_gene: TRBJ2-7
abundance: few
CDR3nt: TGCAGTGCTAGGGGAGCGGACGCCTACGAGCAGTACTTC
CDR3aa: CSARGADAYEQYF

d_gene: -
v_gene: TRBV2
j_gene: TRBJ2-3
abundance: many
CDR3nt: TGTGCCAGCAGTGAGTCCAGGGTGGACACAGATACGCAGTATTTT
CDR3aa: CASSESRVDTDTQYF

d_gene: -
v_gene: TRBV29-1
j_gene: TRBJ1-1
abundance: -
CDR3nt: TGCAGCGTTGATGGGCCGTCGCGCGGCATGAACACTGAAGCTTTCTTT
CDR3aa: CSVDGPSRGMNTEAFF

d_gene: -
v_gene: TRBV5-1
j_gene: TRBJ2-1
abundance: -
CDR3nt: TGCGCCAGCAGCTCGGTGTTGGAGCAGTTCTTC
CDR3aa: CASSSVLEQFF

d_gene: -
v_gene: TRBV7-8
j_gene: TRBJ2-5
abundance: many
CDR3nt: TGTGCCAGCAGCTTAGTTCAGGGTCTTGGGAGGCAAGAGACCCAGTACTTC
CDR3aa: CASSLVQGLGRQETQYF

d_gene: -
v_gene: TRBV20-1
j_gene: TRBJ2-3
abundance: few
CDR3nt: TGCAGTGCCAGGTTTTTAGCGCAGGGGGGGGATACGCAGTATTTT
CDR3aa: CSARFLAQGGDTQYF